The present T cell receptor (beta chain) was sequenced within a study of liver allograft versus peripheral blood T cells. Background on the study: What was compared were the T cell receptor repertoires in transplanted livers and those in the peripheral blood of recipients.

This clonotype was observed a handful of times. TCRdb used MiXCR to reprocess the reads, holding one entry per CDR3 protein. The sample consists of about 6,000 distinct CDR3 sequences, about 16% of them appearing once. The source is a human patient who had a liver transplant. The graft donor may have contributed some T cells.

Here the CDR3 DNA reads TGTGCCACCAGCATTGGCCTCACTGAAGCTTTCTTT. Encoded protein: CATSIGLTEAFF. The chain is built from TRBV15 and TRBJ1-1, with D unclear. V lost 4 bases and J lost 4, with 7 bases in between. This CDR3 spans 12 amino acids. Germline values: CDR1 LNHNV, CDR2 YYDKDF (reference sequence). The variable domain in full, with the rest retrieved from reference TRBV15 and TRBJ1-1, is DAMVIQNPRYQVTQFGKPVTLSCSQTLNHNVMYWYQQKSSQAPKLLFHYYDKDFNNEADTPDNFQSRRPNTSFCFLDIRSPGLGDTAMYLCATSIGLTEAFFGQGTRLTVV.